The entry that follows covers one T cell receptor beta chain sequence. This record belongs to a study of T cell responses to AZD1222 COVID-19 vaccine. Sequenced by immunoSEQ multiplex PCR; TCRdb stores in-frame clones only, minus some. The sample contains approximately 73,000 clones, around four fifths of which appear only once. The CDR3 extends over 15 amino acids. Germline CDR1 SGDLS, CDR2 YYNGEE. Trimming took off 2 bases at V and 10 bases at J, with 19 bases between the two ends. The clonotype originates from an adult in good health. The input for sequencing was peripheral blood, taken on day 0 of AZD1222 vaccination. The chain has TRBV9 and TRBJ2-1, with TRBD2 as a possible D gene (6 bases). CDR3: CASSVSGTLTQEQFF. CDR3 DNA sequence: TGTGCCAGCAGCGTTTCTGGGACTCTTACTCAAGAGCAGTTCTTC.